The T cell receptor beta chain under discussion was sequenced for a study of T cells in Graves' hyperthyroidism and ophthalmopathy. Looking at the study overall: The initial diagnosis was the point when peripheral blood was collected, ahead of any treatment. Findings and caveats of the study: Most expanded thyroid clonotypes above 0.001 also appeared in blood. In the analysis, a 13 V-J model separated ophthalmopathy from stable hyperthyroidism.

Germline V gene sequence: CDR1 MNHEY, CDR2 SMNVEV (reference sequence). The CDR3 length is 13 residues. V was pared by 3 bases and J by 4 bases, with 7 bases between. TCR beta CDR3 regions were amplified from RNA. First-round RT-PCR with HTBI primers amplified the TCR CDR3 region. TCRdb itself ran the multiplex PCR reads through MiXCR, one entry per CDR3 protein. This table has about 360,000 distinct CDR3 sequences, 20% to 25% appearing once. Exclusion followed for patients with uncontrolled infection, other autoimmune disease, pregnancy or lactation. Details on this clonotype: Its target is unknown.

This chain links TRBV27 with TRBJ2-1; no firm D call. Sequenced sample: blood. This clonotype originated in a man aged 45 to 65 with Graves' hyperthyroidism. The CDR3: CASSFGEYNEQFF. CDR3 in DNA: TGTGCCAGCAGTTTTGGTGAATACAATGAGCAGTTCTTC.